This T cell receptor beta chain is from a study of T cells in Graves' hyperthyroidism and ophthalmopathy. Study-level information: Pretreatment peripheral blood was obtained at initial diagnosis.

CDR1 and CDR2 (germline): LNHDA, SQIVND (reference sequence). With V trimmed by 5 bases and J by 7 bases, 10 bases remained unmatched. The CDR3 length is 15 residues. Amplified TCR beta CDR3 regions derived from RNA transcripts. During a first-round RT-PCR of the TCR CDR3, the HTBI primer set was used. Using its own MiXCR run on the multiplex PCR reads, TCRdb lists one record per CDR3 protein. Among about 560,000 distinct CDR3 sequences, over 15% were seen once, and the ten largest hold approximately 18%. In patients aged 18 to 65, hyperthyroidism was newly diagnosed, with duration under 2 months. The clonotype was recovered from a woman in her late teens or twenties with Graves' hyperthyroidism. The chain is built from TRBV19 and TRBJ1-2; 10 nucleotides line up with TRBD1. Sequencing was performed on blood. The CDR3 region is CASSPPGTGAFGYTF. CDR3 sequence (DNA): TGTGCCAGTAGTCCTCCCGGGACAGGGGCTTTTGGCTACACCTTC.